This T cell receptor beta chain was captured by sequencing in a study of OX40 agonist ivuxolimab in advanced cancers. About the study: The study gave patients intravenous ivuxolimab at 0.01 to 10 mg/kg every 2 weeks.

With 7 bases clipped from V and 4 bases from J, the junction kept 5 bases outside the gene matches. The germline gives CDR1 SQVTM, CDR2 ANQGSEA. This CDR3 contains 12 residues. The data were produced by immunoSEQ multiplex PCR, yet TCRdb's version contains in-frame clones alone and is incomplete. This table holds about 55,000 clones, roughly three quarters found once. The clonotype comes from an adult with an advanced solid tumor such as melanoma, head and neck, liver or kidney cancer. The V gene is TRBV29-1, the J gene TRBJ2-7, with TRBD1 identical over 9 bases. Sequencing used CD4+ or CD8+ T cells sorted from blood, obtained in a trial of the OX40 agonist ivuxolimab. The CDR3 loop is CSGGTGSYEQYF. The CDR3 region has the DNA TGCAGCGGCGGGACAGGGTCATACGAGCAGTACTTC.